A selection of T cell receptor beta chains follows, all from one sample in a study of shared clonotypes between healthy human individuals. Assay used: immunoSEQ multiplex PCR; TCRdb lists only in-frame clones, some missing. The sample has hundreds of thousands of clones, 96% seen once. The specimen sequenced was naive CD8+ T cells sorted from blood. Receptor source: a woman aged 30 to 39 in good health. Each CDR3 is given with its conserved first and last residue. A D gene is named only where the DNA matches it firmly. Clone size, where shown, is once, few, many, or a class for clones that have expanded.

v_gene,d_gene,abundance,j_gene,len,CDR3nt,CDR3aa
TRBV19,TRBD1,.,TRBJ2-3,15,TGTGCCAGTACAACTGGACAGGGCGGCACAGATACGCAGTATTTT,CASTTGQGGTDTQYF
TRBV27,.,.,TRBJ2-7,13,TGTGCCAGCAGTTTTTTGGACAGCTACGAGCAGTACTTC,CASSFLDSYEQYF
TRBV7-9,TRBD1,.,TRBJ2-3,15,TGTGCCAGCAGCTCGGGACAGGGGAGGGTGGATACGCAGTATTTT,CASSSGQGRVDTQYF
TRBV29-1,.,.,TRBJ2-7,13,TGCAGCGTTGAAGATCAGAGGGCGGGAGAGCAGTACTTC,CSVEDQRAGEQYF
TRBV2,.,.,TRBJ2-7,14,TGTGCCAGCAGTGCCTACAGGGGGGAGGGCGAGCAGTACTTC,CASSAYRGEGEQYF
TRBV28,TRBD1,.,TRBJ1-1,14,TGTGCCAGCAGTACCGGGACAGGGTTAGGTGAAGCTTTCTTT,CASSTGTGLGEAFF
TRBV9,.,.,TRBJ2-2,13,TGTGCCAGCAACGGAGCGAACACCGGGGAGCTGTTTTTT,CASNGANTGELFF
TRBV11-2,TRBD2,.,TRBJ2-2,16,TGTGCCAGCAGCTTATGGACTAGCGACTTCACCGGGGAGCTGTTTTTT,CASSLWTSDFTGELFF
TRBV28,.,.,TRBJ2-7,14,TGTGCCAGCAGTTTCCTCGGACGGGCCTACGAGCAGTACTTC,CASSFLGRAYEQYF
TRBV9,TRBD2,.,TRBJ2-5,14,TGTGCCAGCAGCGTAGCGGGAGGAGGGGAGACCCAGTACTTC,CASSVAGGGETQYF
TRBV23-1,TRBD1,.,TRBJ2-7,17,TGCGCCAGCAGTCTGGGGGAAGGGGGCGTGGTGGTTGCCGAGCAGTACTTC,CASSLGEGGVVVAEQYF
TRBV27,.,few,TRBJ2-3,11,TGTGCCAGCAGTTTAGGAGATACGCAGTATTTT,CASSLGDTQYF
TRBV19,TRBD2,once,TRBJ2-3,15,TGTGCCAGTGGACTAGCGGGATTTGGCACAGATACGCAGTATTTT,CASGLAGFGTDTQYF
TRBV2,.,.,TRBJ1-3,16,TGTGCCAGCAGTGAATTCCAGACCGCACCTGGAAACACCATATATTTT,CASSEFQTAPGNTIYF
TRBV28,.,.,TRBJ2-7,13,TGTGCCAGCAGTGTCGGACATGCCTACGAGCAGTACTTC,CASSVGHAYEQYF
TRBV29-1,.,.,TRBJ2-1,13,TGCAGCGTTGGTGAGGTATCCTACAATGAGCAGTTCTTC,CSVGEVSYNEQFF
TRBV5-6,.,.,TRBJ1-5,14,TGTGCCAGCAGCTTGCACGGCGGCTGGGGGCCCCAGCATTTT,CASSLHGGWGPQHF
TRBV2,TRBD2,.,TRBJ2-7,15,TGTGCCAGCAGTGACAAGCCTAGCGGAGCCTACGAGCAGTACTTC,CASSDKPSGAYEQYF
TRBV27,.,.,TRBJ1-1,16,TGTGCCAGCAGTTTATCAGGGGGACTAATGAACACTGAAGCTTTCTTT,CASSLSGGLMNTEAFF
TRBV7-2,.,.,TRBJ2-3,15,TGTGCCAGCAGCCCGCCGGGACTCAAAAAAGATACGCAGTATTTT,CASSPPGLKKDTQYF
TRBV27,TRBD1,.,TRBJ2-7,14,TGTGCCAGCAGTTTATGGCAGGGGGACAACGAGCAGTACTTC,CASSLWQGDNEQYF
TRBV5-8,.,.,TRBJ1-2,16,TGTGCCAGCAGCTTGGGGCGGAGACTAGCTAACTATGGCTACACCTTC,CASSLGRRLANYGYTF
TRBV10-1,.,.,TRBJ1-1,14,TGCGCCAGCATCGTGGCCGGGGGGGTCACTGAAGCTTTCTTT,CASIVAGGVTEAFF
TRBV6-5,TRBD1,.,TRBJ1-2,14,TGTGCCAGCAAACTTTCGGACAGGGCCTATGGCTACACCTTC,CASKLSDRAYGYTF
TRBV28,TRBD1,.,TRBJ2-7,12,TGTGCCAGCAGTCAGGGGGCGAGCGAGCAGTACTTC,CASSQGASEQYF
TRBV27,.,.,TRBJ2-1,16,TGTGCCAGCAGTATACTGGGTAATAGGAGAGGTAATGAGCAGTTCTTC,CASSILGNRRGNEQFF
TRBV7-9,.,.,TRBJ2-7,11,TGTGCCAGCAGCTTACCTGGCGAGCAGTACTTC,CASSLPGEQYF
TRBV7-2,TRBD2,once,TRBJ2-7,15,TGTGCCAGCAGCAAACTAGCGGGAGAAGGTTACGAGCAGTACTTC,CASSKLAGEGYEQYF
TRBV11-2,.,once,TRBJ2-7,13,TGTGCCAGCAGCCCGTGGGACTCCTACGAGCAGTACTTC,CASSPWDSYEQYF
TRBV27,.,.,TRBJ1-2,15,TGTGCCAGCAGTCCCCCGGGACTGGCCCTCACTGGCTACACCTTC,CASSPPGLALTGYTF
TRBV5-8,.,.,TRBJ2-5,17,TGTGCCAGCAGCTTGGTACAGGGATACACGTACCAAGAGACCCAGTACTTC,CASSLVQGYTYQETQYF
TRBV2,TRBD1,.,TRBJ2-7,16,TGTGCCAGCAGCGCTCCGGGACAGGGTTATAGGCACGAGCAGTACTTC,CASSAPGQGYRHEQYF
TRBV27,.,once,TRBJ2-7,16,TGTGCCAGCAGTTTATTGGGGCCGACTAGCTCCTACGAGCAGTACTTC,CASSLLGPTSSYEQYF
TRBV7-9,.,.,TRBJ1-5,15,TGTGCCAGCAGCTCAGACAGGTCTCTGTGGCAGCCCCAGCATTTT,CASSSDRSLWQPQHF
TRBV28,.,.,TRBJ2-3,12,TGTGCCAGCAGTTATCAGACAGATACGCAGTATTTT,CASSYQTDTQYF
TRBV18,.,.,TRBJ2-7,13,TGTGCCAGCTCACCACCGGCGAGCAACGAGCAGTACTTC,CASSPPASNEQYF
TRBV29-1,TRBD1,.,TRBJ2-1,13,TGCAGCGCGGGTCCCGGGACAGGGAATGAGCAGTTCTTC,CSAGPGTGNEQFF
TRBV7-9,.,.,TRBJ2-1,13,TGTGCCAGCAGCTTGGACCTCGACAATGAGCAGTTCTTC,CASSLDLDNEQFF
TRBV7-2,.,.,TRBJ2-7,14,TGTGCCAGCAGCCCCCTTCGGCAAGTTTCCGAGCAGTACTTC,CASSPLRQVSEQYF
TRBV5-1,TRBD1,.,TRBJ2-7,17,TGCGCCAGCAGCTTGGACGTACCACAGGGGACCTTCTACGAGCAGTACTTC,CASSLDVPQGTFYEQYF
TRBV28,TRBD1,.,TRBJ1-4,14,TGTGCCAGCAGCACCGGGACAGGGTTAGAAAAACTGTTTTTT,CASSTGTGLEKLFF
TRBV10-3,.,.,TRBJ2-7,13,TGTGCCATCAGTGAGGCGCCAACCTACGAGCAGTACTTC,CAISEAPTYEQYF
TRBV29-1,TRBD2,.,TRBJ2-1,19,TGCAGCGTTGTCTCCCTCGGGACTAGCGGGAGGAGCTCCTACAATGAGCAGTTCTTC,CSVVSLGTSGRSSYNEQFF
TRBV5-1,TRBD1,.,TRBJ2-1,15,TGCGCCAGCAGCCGGGACAGGGTAACCTACAATGAGCAGTTCTTC,CASSRDRVTYNEQFF
TRBV7-9,TRBD2,.,TRBJ2-3,15,TGTGCCAGCAGCTCCCCGGGACTATCCACAGATACGCAGTATTTT,CASSSPGLSTDTQYF
TRBV27,.,.,TRBJ2-1,15,TGTGCCAGCAGTCAGGTTAGCGGAACCTACAATGAGCAGTTCTTC,CASSQVSGTYNEQFF
TRBV7-9,TRBD2,.,TRBJ2-3,13,TGTGCCAGCAGCCCGACTAGCGCAGATACGCAGTATTTT,CASSPTSADTQYF
TRBV5-6,TRBD1,.,TRBJ1-1,13,TGTGCCAGCAGCCCCGGGACAGCAATTGAAGCTTTCTTT,CASSPGTAIEAFF
TRBV13,TRBD1,.,TRBJ2-1,13,TGTGCCAGCAGCTGGGAAAGACAGGGTAGGCAGTTCTTC,CASSWERQGRQFF
TRBV19,.,once,TRBJ2-6,17,.,CASTSGASGNGANVLTF
TRBV13,.,.,TRBJ1-1,13,TGTGCCAGCAGCTTAGGGGCAGGAGCTGAAGCTTTCTTT,CASSLGAGAEAFF
TRBV11-2,TRBD2,.,TRBJ2-7,13,TGTGCCAGCAGCCGCGGGGGTATCAACGAGCAGTACTTC,CASSRGGINEQYF
TRBV18,.,.,TRBJ2-7,14,TGTGCCAGCTCACCTGACAGTAGCTCCTACGAGCAGTACTTC,CASSPDSSSYEQYF
TRBV19,.,.,TRBJ1-2,12,TGTGCCAGTACCCCGGGGCCCCTTGGCTACACCTTC,CASTPGPLGYTF
TRBV15,TRBD1,.,TRBJ1-1,13,TGTGCCACTACGACAGGGTGGGAACCTGAAGCTTTCTTT,CATTTGWEPEAFF
TRBV5-8,.,.,TRBJ1-4,16,TGTGCCAGCAGCTTGGCCGTGGACAGCCAAAATGAAAAACTGTTTTTT,CASSLAVDSQNEKLFF
TRBV27,TRBD2,once,TRBJ2-1,16,TGTGCCAGCAGGGTCCGGACTAGCGGGAGTCTGAATGAGCAGTTCTTC,CASRVRTSGSLNEQFF
TRBV5-1,TRBD2,.,TRBJ2-1,17,TGCGCCAGCAGCTTGGAACTAGCGGGAGGGCCTTTTGGTGAGCAGTTCTTC,CASSLELAGGPFGEQFF
TRBV10-2,.,.,TRBJ1-5,13,TGCGCCAGCAGTGAGTCTTCGGGGCAGCCCCAGCATTTT,CASSESSGQPQHF
TRBV13,.,once,TRBJ1-1,15,TGTGCCAGCAGCTTATGGACGGAGGCCAACACTGAAGCTTTCTTT,CASSLWTEANTEAFF